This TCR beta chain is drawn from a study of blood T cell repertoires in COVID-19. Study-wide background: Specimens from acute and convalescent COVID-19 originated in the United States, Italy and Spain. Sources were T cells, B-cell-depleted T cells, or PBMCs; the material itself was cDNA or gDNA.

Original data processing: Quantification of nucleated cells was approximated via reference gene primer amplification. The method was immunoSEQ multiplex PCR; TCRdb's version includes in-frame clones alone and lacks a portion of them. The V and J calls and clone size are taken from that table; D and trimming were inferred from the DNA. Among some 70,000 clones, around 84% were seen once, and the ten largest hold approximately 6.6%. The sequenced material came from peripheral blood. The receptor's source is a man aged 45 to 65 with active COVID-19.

CDR3 sequence reads: CASSPTGPNEKLFF. The CDR3 nucleotides are TGTGCCAGCAGTCCGACAGGGCCTAATGAAAAACTGTTTTTT. J is TRBJ1-4 and V is TRBV3-1 (or the pseudogene TRBV3-2); TRBD1 agrees at 7 bases. With V trimmed by 6 bases and J by 3 bases, 4 bases remained unmatched. CDR3 size: 14 residues. CDR1 and CDR2 from the germline V gene are LGHDT and YNNKEL (reference sequence).